The next 16 T cell receptor beta chains were all read from a single sample in a study of STAT5B mutations in CD4+ large granular lymphocyte leukemia. Sequenced by immunoSEQ multiplex PCR; TCRdb stores in-frame clones only, minus some. The sample consists of roughly 40,000 clones, 84% of them appearing once. The sample consisted of CD4+ T cells from blood buffy coats. The receptors here all came from a human donor in good health.

The chain couples TRBV30 to TRBJ2-2, with a possible D match to TRBD1 (5 bases). This CDR3 is built from 15 residues. The V and J ends lost 0 bases and 4 bases respectively, with 12 bases between them. Germline values: CDR1 GTSNPN, CDR2 SVGIG (reference sequence). CDR3 amino acids: CAWSVRQGPTGELFF. Written as DNA, the CDR3 is TGTGCCTGGAGTGTACGGCAGGGCCCCACCGGGGAGCTGTTTTTT.

This clone was counted a single time. The CDR3 protein is CASSLLRGSGPQHF. The CDR3, as DNA: TGTGCCAGCAGCTTATTGCGGGGATCGGGCCCCCAGCATTTT. The J gene is TRBJ1-5, the V gene TRBV5-6; no reliable D call. From germline, CDR1 is SGHDT and CDR2 YYEEEE. V lost 2 bases and J lost 10, with 16 bases in between. CDR3 size: 14 residues.

This rearrangement joins TRBV18 to TRBJ2-3, with 14 nucleotides matching TRBD2. The CDR3 extends over 19 amino acids. Germline V lookup: CDR1 KGHSH, CDR2 LQKENI. The V segment lost 0 bases and the J segment 4 bases; nucleotides outside the gene matches: 9. The CDR3 reads CASSPPLFGTSGGADTQYF. In DNA form, the CDR3 reads TGTGCCAGCTCACCACCGCTTTTTGGGACTAGCGGGGGAGCAGATACGCAGTATTTT. Using reference TRBV18 and TRBJ2-3 for the parts outside the CDR3, the full variable domain is NAGVMQNPRHLVRRRGQEARLRCSPMKGHSHVYWYRQLPEEGLKFMVYLQKENIIDESGMPKERFSAEFPKEGPSILRIQQVVRGDSAAYFCASSPPLFGTSGGADTQYFGPGTRLTVL.

This chain connects TRBV10-3 to TRBJ1-2, with 8 bases matching TRBD1. The CDR3 spans 15 residues. J gave up 4 bases and V 4 bases, and 8 bases lay outside the gene matches. Germline lookup yields CDR1 ENHRY and CDR2 SYGVKD. The CDR3 nucleotides are TGTGCCATCAGTGGACAGGGGCAAGGGTCCTATGGCTACACCTTC. Amino acid sequence: CAISGQGQGSYGYTF.

The chain has TRBV5-4 and TRBJ1-5, with D perhaps TRBD1 (5 bases). Trimming took 5 bases from V and 6 from J, leaving 15 bases between them. The CDR3 totals 14 residues. The germline CDR1 and CDR2 sequences are SGHNT and YYREEE (reference sequence). CDR3 residues: CASSRGPGPQPQHF. The CDR3 bases are TGTGCCAGCAGTCGTGGACCGGGACCTCAGCCCCAGCATTTT.

The chain carries TRBV10-3 and TRBJ2-1; 11 nucleotides line up with TRBD1. CDR1 and CDR2 (germline): ENHRY, SYGVKD. This CDR3 comprises 15 residues. J gave up 7 bases and V 4 bases, and 6 bases lay outside the gene matches. The CDR3 spells CAISGDRGSTNEQFF. The CDR3 coding sequence is TGTGCCATCAGTGGGGACAGGGGGAGTACAAATGAGCAGTTCTTC.

This clone appeared once. The chain has TRBV23-1 and TRBJ2-6; the D gene is possibly TRBD1 (6 bases). TRBV23-1 is designated an ORF whose function remains uncertain. V lost 2 bases and J 3 bases, leaving 14 bases between the germline ends. The CDR3 covers 17 residues. The CDR3 nucleotides are TGCGCCAGCAGTCAAGAGACAGGTTGTCGTGGGGCCAACGTCCTGACTTTC. Translated, it gives CASSQETGCRGANVLTF.

This clone showed up just once. This chain connects TRBV30 to TRBJ2-1; D uncertain. Trimming shortened V by 0 bases and J by 8 bases, and 5 bases separated the two germline ends. The germline V gene encodes CDR1 GTSNPN and CDR2 SVGIG (reference sequence). The CDR3 has 11 residues. CDR3 sequence reads: CAWSVSHEQFF. CDR3 coding DNA: TGTGCCTGGAGTGTAAGCCATGAGCAGTTCTTC.

This clone has only one observation. The rearrangement uses TRBV5-1 and TRBJ2-5; D is possibly TRBD1 or TRBD2 (5 bases each). The CDR3 covers 15 residues. Germline CDR1 reads SGHRS; CDR2 reads YFSETQ. V lost 3 bases, J lost 1 base, and 13 bases lay in between. CDR3 nucleotides: TGCGCCAGCAGCTGGGGGAACTCCGTCCAAGAGACCCAGTACTTC. This codes for CASSWGNSVQETQYF.

The CDR3 loop reads CASSPLDRGSNQPQHF. CDR3 nucleotide sequence: TGTGCCAGTAGTCCGTTGGACAGGGGGAGCAATCAGCCCCAGCATTTT. This chain links TRBV19 with TRBJ1-5, with 10 bases aligning to TRBD1. Losses at the gene ends were 5 bases for V and 1 base for J; bases not matched to a gene: 5. Germline V lookup: CDR1 LNHDA, CDR2 SQIVND (reference sequence). The CDR3 is made up of 16 amino acids.

The chain employs TRBV6-5 and TRBJ1-5, with TRBD1 as a possible D gene (5 bases). From germline, CDR1 is MNHEY and CDR2 SVGAGI. V was trimmed by 6 bases and J by 4 bases, leaving 13 bases between them. The CDR3 extends over 14 amino acids. Here the CDR3 reads CASSQDRFNQPQHF. The CDR3 nucleotides read TGTGCCAGCAGCCAAGACAGATTTAATCAGCCCCAGCATTTT.

The rearrangement joins TRBV19 to TRBJ1-1; D possibly corresponds to TRBD1 (5 bases). The CDR3 consists of 15 residues. CDR1 and CDR2 (germline): LNHDA, SQIVND (reference sequence). V shed 1 base and J shed 4 bases, with 13 bases lying between them. DNA of the CDR3: TGTGCCAGTAGTATAGGGGGCAGGGTAACCACTGAAGCTTTCTTT. Encoded protein: CASSIGGRVTTEAFF.

This clone came up once. V usage is TRBV7-2 and J usage is TRBJ1-5; D unresolved. Germline V gives CDR1 SGHTA, CDR2 FQGNSA. V was pared by 0 bases and J by 6 bases, with 12 bases between. The CDR3 is 15 amino acids. The CDR3 coding sequence is TGTGCCAGCAGCTTAGCGCCCACTGGAGTTCAGCCCCAGCATTTT. It codes for CASSLAPTGVQPQHF.

This chain links TRBV19 with TRBJ1-2; D is perhaps TRBD1 (5 bases). CDR3 size: 13 residues. V was trimmed by 6 bases and J by 0 bases, leaving 8 bases between them. Germline V gives CDR1 LNHDA, CDR2 SQIVND (reference sequence). DNA for the CDR3: TGTGCCAGTAGCAGGGATCCTAACTATGGCTACACCTTC. Residues: CASSRDPNYGYTF.

This chain's CDR3 is CASSLLGDNQPQHF. The CDR3 nucleotides are TGTGCCAGCAGCTTATTGGGTGACAATCAGCCCCAGCATTTT. The chain has TRBV7-9 and TRBJ1-5; D call uncertain. V dropped 2 bases and J dropped 3 bases, with 8 bases sitting between them. The length of the CDR3 is 14 residues. The germline CDR1 and CDR2 sequences are SEHNR and FQNEAQ (reference sequence).

J is TRBJ1-4 and V is TRBV18; D perhaps matches TRBD1 (6 bases). The germline V and J ends were trimmed by 3 bases and 3 bases, with 11 bases remaining between them. The CDR3 loop spans 15 amino acids. Germline assignment: CDR1 KGHSH and CDR2 LQKENI. The CDR3 reads CASSPSDSPNEKLFF. As DNA, the CDR3 is TGTGCCAGCTCACCCTCGGACAGCCCTAATGAAAAACTGTTTTTT.